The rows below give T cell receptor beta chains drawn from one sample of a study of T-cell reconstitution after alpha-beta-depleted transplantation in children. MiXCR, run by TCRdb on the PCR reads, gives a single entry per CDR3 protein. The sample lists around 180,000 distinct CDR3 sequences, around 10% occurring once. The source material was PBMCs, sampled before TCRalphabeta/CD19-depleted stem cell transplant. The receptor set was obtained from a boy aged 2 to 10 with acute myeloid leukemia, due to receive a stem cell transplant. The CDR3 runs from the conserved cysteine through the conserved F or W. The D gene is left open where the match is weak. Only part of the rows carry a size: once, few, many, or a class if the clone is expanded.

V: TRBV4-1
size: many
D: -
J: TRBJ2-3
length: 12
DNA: TGCGCCAGCAGCCCTCCCCTCGGTACGCAGTATTTT
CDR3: CASSPPLGTQYF

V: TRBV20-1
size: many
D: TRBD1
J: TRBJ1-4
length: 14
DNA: TGCAGTGCTAGAAGGGGACAGGGGAGTGAAAAACTGTTTTTT
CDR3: CSARRGQGSEKLFF

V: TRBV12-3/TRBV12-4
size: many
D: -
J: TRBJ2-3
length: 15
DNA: TGTGCCAGCTGTTTTTGGAGAGTTAACACAGATACGCAGTATTTT
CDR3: CASCFWRVNTDTQYF

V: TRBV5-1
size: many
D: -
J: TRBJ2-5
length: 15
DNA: TGCGCCAGCAGCTTGGGGGCAGACCAGCAAGAGACCCAGTACTTC
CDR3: CASSLGADQQETQYF

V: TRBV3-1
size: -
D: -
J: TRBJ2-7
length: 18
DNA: TGTGCCTCCTCCACGGACGTCTCTGGACCACGAAATCCCTACGAGCAGTACTTC
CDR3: CASSTDVSGPRNPYEQYF

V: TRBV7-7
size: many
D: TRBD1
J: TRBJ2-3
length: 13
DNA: TGTGCTAGCAGTTCGACAGGGATAGATACGCAGTATTTT
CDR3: CASSSTGIDTQYF

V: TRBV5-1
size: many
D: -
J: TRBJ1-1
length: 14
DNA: TGCGCCAGCAGCTTGGCCCTCAGAAACACTGAAGCTTTCTTT
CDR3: CASSLALRNTEAFF

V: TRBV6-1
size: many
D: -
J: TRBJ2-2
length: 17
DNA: TGTGCCAGCAGTGACCGATCAAAGGGCCCCGTGCCCGGGGAGCTGTTTTTT
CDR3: CASSDRSKGPVPGELFF

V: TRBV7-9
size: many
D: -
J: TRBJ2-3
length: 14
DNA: TGTGCCAGCAGCCCTGTAGGAGCCACAGATACGCAGTATTTT
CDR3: CASSPVGATDTQYF

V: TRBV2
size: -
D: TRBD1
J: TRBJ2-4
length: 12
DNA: TGTGCCAGCAGCCGGACAGGGAACATTCAGTACTTC
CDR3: CASSRTGNIQYF

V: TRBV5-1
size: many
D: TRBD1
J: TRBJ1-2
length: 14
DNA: TGCGCCAGCACCTCAGGGGGCGCTTCCTATGGCTACACCTTC
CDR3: CASTSGGASYGYTF

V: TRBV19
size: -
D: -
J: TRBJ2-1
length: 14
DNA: TGTGCCAGTAGCCAGGGCGCAGGGCGCAATGAGCAGTTCTTC
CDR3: CASSQGAGRNEQFF

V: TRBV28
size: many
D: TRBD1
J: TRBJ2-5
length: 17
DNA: TGTGCCAGCAGGATCGACAGGGGGACAGGGTACCAAGAGACCCAGTACTTC
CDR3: CASRIDRGTGYQETQYF

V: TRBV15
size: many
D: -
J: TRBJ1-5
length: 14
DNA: TGTGCCACCAGCAGAGAGGGGCGGGCTCAGCCCCAGCATTTT
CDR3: CATSREGRAQPQHF

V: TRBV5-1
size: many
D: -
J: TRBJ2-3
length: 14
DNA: TGCGCCAGCAGCTTCCTCGGGATCACAGATACGCAGTATTTT
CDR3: CASSFLGITDTQYF

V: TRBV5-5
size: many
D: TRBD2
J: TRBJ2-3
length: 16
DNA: TGTGCCAGCACCACGATTGCCACTAGCGGGGCTAAGGCGCAGTATTTT
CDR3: CASTTIATSGAKAQYF

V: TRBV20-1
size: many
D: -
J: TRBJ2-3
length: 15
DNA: TGCAGTGCTAGTTCCCCCCGGGGATCCACAGATACGCAGTATTTT
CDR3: CSASSPRGSTDTQYF

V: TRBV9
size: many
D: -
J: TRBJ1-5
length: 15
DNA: TGTGCCAGCAGCGTAGGGGGTCGGGATAATCAGCCCCAGCATTTT
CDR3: CASSVGGRDNQPQHF

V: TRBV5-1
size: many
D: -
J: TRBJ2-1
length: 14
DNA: TGCGCCAGCACCCTTTGGGACGGGGAATATGAGCAGTTCTTC
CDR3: CASTLWDGEYEQFF

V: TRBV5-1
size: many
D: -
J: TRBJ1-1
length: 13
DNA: TGCGCCAGCAGCTTGCGGGGTGACGCTGAAGCTTTCTTT
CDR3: CASSLRGDAEAFF

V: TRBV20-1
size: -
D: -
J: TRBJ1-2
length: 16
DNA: TGCTGTGCTAGAGATATGGCTTCCAGCCCTAACTATGGCTACACCTTC
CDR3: CCARDMASSPNYGYTF

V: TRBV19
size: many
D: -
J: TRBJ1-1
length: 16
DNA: TGTGCCAGTAGTCCCATTCGACAGGCGATGAACACTGAAGCTTTCTTT
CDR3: CASSPIRQAMNTEAFF

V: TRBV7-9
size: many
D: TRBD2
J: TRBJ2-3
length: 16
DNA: TGTGCCAGCAGCTCGGTCAGCGGGGATAGCACAGATACGCAGTATTTT
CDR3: CASSSVSGDSTDTQYF

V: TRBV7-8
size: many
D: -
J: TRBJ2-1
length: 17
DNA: TGTGCCAGCAGCTTAGCTCTTCCAGGGGTCTCCTACAATGAGCAGTTCTTC
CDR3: CASSLALPGVSYNEQFF

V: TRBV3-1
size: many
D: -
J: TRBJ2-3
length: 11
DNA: TGTGCCAGCAGCCTAGGCGGTACGCAGTATTTT
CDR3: CASSLGGTQYF

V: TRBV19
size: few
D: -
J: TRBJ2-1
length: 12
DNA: TGTGCCAGTAGTAACCGGGACGCTGAGCAGTTCTTC
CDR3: CASSNRDAEQFF

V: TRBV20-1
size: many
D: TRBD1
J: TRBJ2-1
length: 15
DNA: TGCAGTGCTAGGGTCCGGACAGGGGTTTACAATGAGCAGTTCTTC
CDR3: CSARVRTGVYNEQFF

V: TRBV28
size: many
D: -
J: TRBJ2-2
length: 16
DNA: TGTGCCAGCAGCCTTAACAGGCTCTCCAACACCGGGGAGCTGTTTTTT
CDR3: CASSLNRLSNTGELFF

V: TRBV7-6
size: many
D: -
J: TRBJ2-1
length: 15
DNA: TGTGCCAGCAGCCTCCTGGTGGAAACGGCGAATGAGCAGTTCTTC
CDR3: CASSLLVETANEQFF

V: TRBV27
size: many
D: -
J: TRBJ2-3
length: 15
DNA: TGTGCCAGCAGTTCTAGGGCCCAACTCACAGATACGCAGTATTTT
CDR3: CASSSRAQLTDTQYF

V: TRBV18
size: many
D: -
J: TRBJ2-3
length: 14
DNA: TGTGCCAGCTCATCGTCGGGAGTGGCAGATACGCAGTATTTT
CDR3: CASSSSGVADTQYF

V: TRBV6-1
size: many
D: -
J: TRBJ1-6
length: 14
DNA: TGTGCCAGCAGTCAGACAGTATATAATTCACCCCTCCACTTT
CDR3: CASSQTVYNSPLHF

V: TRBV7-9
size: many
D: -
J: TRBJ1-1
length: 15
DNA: TGTGCCAGCAGCCGCAGCACAGTGCTGAACACTGAAGCTTTCTTT
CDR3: CASSRSTVLNTEAFF

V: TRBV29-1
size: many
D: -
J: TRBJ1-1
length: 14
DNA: TGCAGCGGTTGGGGGGGAGAGCTGAACACTGAAGCTTTCTTT
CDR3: CSGWGGELNTEAFF

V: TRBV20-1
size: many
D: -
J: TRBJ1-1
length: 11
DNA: TGCAGTGCAGGAGTTTTCGCTGAAGCTTTCTTT
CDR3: CSAGVFAEAFF

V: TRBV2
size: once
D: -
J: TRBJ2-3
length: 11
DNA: TGTGCCTGCAGTTTAAGGGATACGCAGTATTTT
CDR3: CACSLRDTQYF

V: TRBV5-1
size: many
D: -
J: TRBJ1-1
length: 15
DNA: TGCGCCAGCAGCATGATAGGGCCTATCAACACTGAAGCTTTCTTT
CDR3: CASSMIGPINTEAFF

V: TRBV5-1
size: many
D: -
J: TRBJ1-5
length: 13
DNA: TGCGCCAGCAGCTTGGTACCGGGTAAGCCCCAGCATTTT
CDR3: CASSLVPGKPQHF

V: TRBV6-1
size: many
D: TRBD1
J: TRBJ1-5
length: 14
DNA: TGTGCCAGCAGGAGGACAGGGTTGAATCAGCCCCAGCATTTT
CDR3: CASRRTGLNQPQHF

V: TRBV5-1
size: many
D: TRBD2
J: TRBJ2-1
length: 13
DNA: TGCGCCAGCAGCCGGACTAGCGGGCCGGAGCAGTTCTTC
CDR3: CASSRTSGPEQFF

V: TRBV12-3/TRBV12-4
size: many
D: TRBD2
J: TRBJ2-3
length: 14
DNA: TGTGCCAGCAGTTTGGGACTAGCGGCAGATACGCAGTATTTT
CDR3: CASSLGLAADTQYF

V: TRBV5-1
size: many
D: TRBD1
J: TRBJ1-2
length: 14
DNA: TGCGCCAGCAGCAACCGACAGGGAGGGTCTGGCTACACCTTC
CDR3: CASSNRQGGSGYTF

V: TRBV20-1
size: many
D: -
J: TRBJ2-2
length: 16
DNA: TGCAGTGCTAGGGGGTTGGCGGGACTCCCCACCGGGGAGCTGTTTTTT
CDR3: CSARGLAGLPTGELFF

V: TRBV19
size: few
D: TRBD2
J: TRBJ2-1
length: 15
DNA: TGTGCCAGTAGTATCGGGACTAGCGCGTACAATGAGCAGTTCTTC
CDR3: CASSIGTSAYNEQFF